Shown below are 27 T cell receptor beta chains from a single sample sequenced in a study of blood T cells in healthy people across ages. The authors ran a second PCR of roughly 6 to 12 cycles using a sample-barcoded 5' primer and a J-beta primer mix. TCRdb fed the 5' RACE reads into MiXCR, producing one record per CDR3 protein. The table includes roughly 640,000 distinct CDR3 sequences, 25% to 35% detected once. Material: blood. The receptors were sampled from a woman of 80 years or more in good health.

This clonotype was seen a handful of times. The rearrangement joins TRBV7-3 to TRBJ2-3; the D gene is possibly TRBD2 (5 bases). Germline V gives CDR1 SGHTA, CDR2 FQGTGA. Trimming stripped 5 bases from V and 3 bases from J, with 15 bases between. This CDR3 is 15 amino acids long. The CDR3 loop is CASSLRGGLTDTQYF. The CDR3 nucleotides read TGTGCCAGCAGCCTCCGCGGCGGGCTAACAGATACGCAGTATTTT.

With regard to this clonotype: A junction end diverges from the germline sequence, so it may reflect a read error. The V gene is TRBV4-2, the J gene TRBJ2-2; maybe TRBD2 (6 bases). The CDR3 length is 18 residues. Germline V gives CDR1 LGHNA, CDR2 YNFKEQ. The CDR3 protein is CASSKDRLARVGTGELFF. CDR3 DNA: TGTGCCAGCAGCAAAGATCGCCTAGCGCGGGTAGGCACCGGGGAGCTGTTTTTT.

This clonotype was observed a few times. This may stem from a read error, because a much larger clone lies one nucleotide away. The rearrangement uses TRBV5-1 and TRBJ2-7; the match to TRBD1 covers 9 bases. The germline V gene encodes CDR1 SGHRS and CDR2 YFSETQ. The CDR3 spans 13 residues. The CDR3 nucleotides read TGCGCCGGCAGCCCGGGACAGGGCCACGAGCAGTACTTC. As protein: CAGSPGQGHEQYF.

CDR3 protein: CASSARGASNQPQHF. In DNA form, the CDR3 reads TGTGCCAGCAGTGCTCGGGGGGCGAGCAATCAGCCCCAGCATTTT. This chain connects TRBV2 to TRBJ1-5; D perhaps matches TRBD1 (6 bases). The germline CDR1 and CDR2 sequences are SNHLY and FYNNEI. The CDR3 runs 15 residues. The V end was cut by 4 bases, the J end by 1 base, with 11 bases between.

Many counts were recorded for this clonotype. CDR3 sequence reads: CATSTDRGRNEQFF. Here the CDR3 DNA reads TGTGCCACCAGCACGGACAGGGGGAGGAATGAGCAGTTCTTC. The chain recombines TRBV15 with TRBJ2-1; TRBD1 matches 10 bases. Trimming at V came to 4 bases and at J to 7 bases, leaving 4 bases not matched to a gene. Germline loops: CDR1 LNHNV, CDR2 YYDKDF (reference sequence). The CDR3 has 14 residues. Combining the CDR3 with reference TRBV15 and TRBJ2-1 gives the whole variable domain DAMVIQNPRYQVTQFGKPVTLSCSQTLNHNVMYWYQQKSSQAPKLLFHYYDKDFNNEADTPDNFQSRRPNTSFCFLDIRSPGLGDTAMYLCATSTDRGRNEQFFGPGTRLTVL.

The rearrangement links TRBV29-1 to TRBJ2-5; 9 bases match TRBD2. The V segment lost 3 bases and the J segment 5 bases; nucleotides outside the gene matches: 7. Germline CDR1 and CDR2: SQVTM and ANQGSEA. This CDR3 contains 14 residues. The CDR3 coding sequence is TGCAGCGTTGATTTGGCGGGAGGGCAGGAGACCCAGTACTTC. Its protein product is CSVDLAGGQETQYF.

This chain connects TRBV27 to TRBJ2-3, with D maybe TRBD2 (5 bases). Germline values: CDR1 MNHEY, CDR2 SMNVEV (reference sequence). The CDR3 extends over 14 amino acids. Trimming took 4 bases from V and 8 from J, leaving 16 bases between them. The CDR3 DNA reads TGTGCCAGCAGTTGGGCGGGCCCGAGATCTACGCAGTATTTT. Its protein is CASSWAGPRSTQYF.

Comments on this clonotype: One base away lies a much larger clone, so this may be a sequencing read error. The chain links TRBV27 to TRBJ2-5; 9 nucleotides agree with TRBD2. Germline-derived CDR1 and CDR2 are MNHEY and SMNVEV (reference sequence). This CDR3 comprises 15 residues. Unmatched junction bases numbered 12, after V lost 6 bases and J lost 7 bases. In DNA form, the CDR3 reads TGTGCCAGCAGCATTAGCGGGGGCTTGGGAGGGACCCAGTACTTC. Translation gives CASSISGGLGGTQYF.

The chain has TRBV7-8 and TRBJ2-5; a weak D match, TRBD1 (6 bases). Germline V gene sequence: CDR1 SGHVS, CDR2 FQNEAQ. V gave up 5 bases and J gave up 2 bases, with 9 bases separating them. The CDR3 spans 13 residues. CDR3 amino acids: CASSEDRQETQYF. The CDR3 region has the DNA TGTGCCAGCAGCGAGGACAGACAAGAGACCCAGTACTTC.

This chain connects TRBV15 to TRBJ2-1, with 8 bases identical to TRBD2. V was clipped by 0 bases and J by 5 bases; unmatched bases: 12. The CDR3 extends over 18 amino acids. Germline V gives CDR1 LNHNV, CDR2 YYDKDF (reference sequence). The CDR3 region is CATSRDLTSGRSHNEQFF. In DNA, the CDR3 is TGTGCCACCAGCAGAGACCTCACTAGCGGCCGATCCCACAATGAGCAGTTCTTC.

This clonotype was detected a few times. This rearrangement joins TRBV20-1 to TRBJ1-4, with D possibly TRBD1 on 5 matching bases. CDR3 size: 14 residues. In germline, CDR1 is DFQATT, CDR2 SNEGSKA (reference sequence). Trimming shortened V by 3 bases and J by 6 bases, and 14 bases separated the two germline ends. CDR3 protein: CSARPGGSYEKLFF. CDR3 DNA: TGCAGTGCTAGGCCCGGGGGGTCATATGAAAAACTGTTTTTT.

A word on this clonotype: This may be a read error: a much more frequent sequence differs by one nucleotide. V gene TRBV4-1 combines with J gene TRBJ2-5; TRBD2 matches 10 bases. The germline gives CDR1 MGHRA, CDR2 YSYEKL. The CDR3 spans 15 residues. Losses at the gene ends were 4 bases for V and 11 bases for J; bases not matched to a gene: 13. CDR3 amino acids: CASSPPLAGRYEQYF. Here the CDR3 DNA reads TGCGCCAGCAGCCCCCCACTAGCGGGGAGATATGAGCAGTACTTC.

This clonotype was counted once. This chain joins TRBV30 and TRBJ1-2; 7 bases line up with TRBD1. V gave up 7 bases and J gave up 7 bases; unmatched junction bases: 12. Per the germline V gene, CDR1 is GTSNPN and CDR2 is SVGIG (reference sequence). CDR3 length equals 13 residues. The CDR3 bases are TGTGCCTACCCTACTCCAGGGGGATCTGGCTACACCTTC. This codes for CAYPTPGGSGYTF. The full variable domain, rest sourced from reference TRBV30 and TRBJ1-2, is SQTIHQWPATLVQPVGSPLSLECTVEGTSNPNLYWYRQAAGRGLQLLFYSVGIGQISSEVPQNLSASRPQDRQFILSSKKLLLSDSGFYLCAYPTPGGSGYTFGSGTRLTVV.

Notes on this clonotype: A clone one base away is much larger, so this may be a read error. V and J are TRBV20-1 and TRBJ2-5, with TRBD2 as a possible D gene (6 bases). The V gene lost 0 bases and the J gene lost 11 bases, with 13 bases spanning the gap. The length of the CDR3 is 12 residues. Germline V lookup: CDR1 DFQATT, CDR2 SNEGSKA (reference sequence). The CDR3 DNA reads TGCAGTGCTAGAGATCAGGTCCGGGGGCAGTACTTC. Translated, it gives CSARDQVRGQYF.

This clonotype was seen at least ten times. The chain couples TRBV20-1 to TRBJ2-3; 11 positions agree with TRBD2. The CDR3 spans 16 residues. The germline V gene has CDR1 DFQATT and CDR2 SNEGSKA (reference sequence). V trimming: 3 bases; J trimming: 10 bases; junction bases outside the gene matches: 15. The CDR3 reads CSASFTSGGGGGAQYF. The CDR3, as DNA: TGCAGTGCTAGCTTCACTAGCGGGGGTGGCGGTGGGGCGCAGTATTTT.

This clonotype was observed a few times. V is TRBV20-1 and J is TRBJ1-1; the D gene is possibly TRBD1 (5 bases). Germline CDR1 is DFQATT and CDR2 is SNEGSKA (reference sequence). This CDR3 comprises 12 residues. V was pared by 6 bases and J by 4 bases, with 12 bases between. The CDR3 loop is CSALGGSTEAFF. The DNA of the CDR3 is TGCAGTGCCTTGGGGGGGAGCACTGAAGCTTTCTTT.

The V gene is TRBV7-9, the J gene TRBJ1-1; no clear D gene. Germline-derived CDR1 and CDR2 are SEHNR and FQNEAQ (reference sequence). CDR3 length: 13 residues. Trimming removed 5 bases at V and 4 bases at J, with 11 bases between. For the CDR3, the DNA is TGTGCCAGCAGCCCGATAAAAAGCACTGAAGCTTTCTTT. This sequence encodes CASSPIKSTEAFF. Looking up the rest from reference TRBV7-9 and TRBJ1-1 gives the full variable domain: DTGVSQNPRHKITKRGQNVTFRCDPISEHNRLYWYRQTLGQGPEFLTYFQNEAQLEKSRLLSDRFSAERPKGSFSTLEIQRTEQGDSAMYLCASSPIKSTEAFFGQGTRLTVV.

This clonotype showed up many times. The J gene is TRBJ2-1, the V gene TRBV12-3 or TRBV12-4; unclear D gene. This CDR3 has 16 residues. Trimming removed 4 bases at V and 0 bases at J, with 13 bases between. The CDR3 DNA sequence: TGTGCCAGCAGTTCCCAAAGCCAGAGCTCCTACAATGAGCAGTTCTTC. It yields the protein CASSSQSQSSYNEQFF.

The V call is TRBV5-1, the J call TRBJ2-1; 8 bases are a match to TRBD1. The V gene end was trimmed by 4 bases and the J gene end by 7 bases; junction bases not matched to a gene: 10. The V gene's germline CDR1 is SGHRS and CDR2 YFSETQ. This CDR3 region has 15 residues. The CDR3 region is CASSLTGACGNEQFF. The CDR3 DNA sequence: TGCGCCAGCAGCCTGACAGGGGCATGCGGGAATGAGCAGTTCTTC.

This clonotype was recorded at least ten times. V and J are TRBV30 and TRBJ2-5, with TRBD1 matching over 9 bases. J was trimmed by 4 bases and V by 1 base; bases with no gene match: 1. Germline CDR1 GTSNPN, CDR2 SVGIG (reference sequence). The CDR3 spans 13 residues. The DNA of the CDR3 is TGTGCCTGGAGTGCGACAGGGGGAGAGACCCAGTACTTC. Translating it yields CAWSATGGETQYF. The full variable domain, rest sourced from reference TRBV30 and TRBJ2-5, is SQTIHQWPATLVQPVGSPLSLECTVEGTSNPNLYWYRQAAGRGLQLLFYSVGIGQISSEVPQNLSASRPQDRQFILSSKKLLLSDSGFYLCAWSATGGETQYFGPGTRLLVL.

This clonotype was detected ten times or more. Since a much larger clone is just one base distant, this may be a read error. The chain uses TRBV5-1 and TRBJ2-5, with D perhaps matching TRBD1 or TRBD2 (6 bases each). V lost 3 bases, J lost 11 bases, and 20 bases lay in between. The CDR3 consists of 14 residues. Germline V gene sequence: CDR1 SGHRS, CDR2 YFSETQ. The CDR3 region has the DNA TGCGCCAGCAGCTCCTGGGGGGCCGAGAATGAGCAGTACTTC. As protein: CASSSWGAENEQYF.

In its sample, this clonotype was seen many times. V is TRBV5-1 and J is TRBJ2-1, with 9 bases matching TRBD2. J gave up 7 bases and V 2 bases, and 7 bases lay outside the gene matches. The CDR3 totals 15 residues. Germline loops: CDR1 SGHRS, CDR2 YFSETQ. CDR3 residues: CASSFLAGAPNEQFF. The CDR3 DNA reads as TGCGCCAGCAGCTTCTTAGCGGGGGCGCCGAATGAGCAGTTCTTC.

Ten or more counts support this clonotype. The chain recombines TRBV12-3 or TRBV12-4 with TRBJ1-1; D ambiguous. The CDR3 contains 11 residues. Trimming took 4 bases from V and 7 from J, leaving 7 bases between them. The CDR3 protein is CASSSGFEAFF. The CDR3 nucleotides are TGTGCCAGCAGTTCCGGGTTTGAAGCTTTCTTT.

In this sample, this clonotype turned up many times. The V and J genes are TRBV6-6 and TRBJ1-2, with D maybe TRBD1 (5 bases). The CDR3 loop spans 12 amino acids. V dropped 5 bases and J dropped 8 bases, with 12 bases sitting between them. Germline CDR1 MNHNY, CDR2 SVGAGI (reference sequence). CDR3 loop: CASSRQRGGYTF. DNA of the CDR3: TGTGCCAGCAGTCGACAGCGGGGCGGCTACACCTTC.

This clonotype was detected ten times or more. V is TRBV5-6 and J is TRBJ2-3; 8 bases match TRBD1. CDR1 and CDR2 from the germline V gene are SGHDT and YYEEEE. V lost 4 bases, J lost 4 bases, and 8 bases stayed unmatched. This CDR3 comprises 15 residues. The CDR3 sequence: CASSAGQAYADTQYF. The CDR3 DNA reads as TGTGCCAGCAGCGCGGGACAGGCTTACGCAGATACGCAGTATTTT.

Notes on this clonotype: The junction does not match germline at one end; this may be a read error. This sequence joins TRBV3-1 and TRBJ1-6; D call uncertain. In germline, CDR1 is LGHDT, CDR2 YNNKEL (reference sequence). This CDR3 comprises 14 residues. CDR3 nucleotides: TGTGCCGGCAGCCAAGAGGGTTATAATTCACCCCTCCACTTT. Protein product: CAGSQEGYNSPLHF.

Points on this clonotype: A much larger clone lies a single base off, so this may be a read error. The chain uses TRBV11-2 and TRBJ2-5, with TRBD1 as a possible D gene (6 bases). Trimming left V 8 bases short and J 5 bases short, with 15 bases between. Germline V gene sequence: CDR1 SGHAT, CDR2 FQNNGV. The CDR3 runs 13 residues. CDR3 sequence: CASGGQGSETQYF. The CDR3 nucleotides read TGTGCCAGCGGAGGCCAGGGGTCGGAGACCCAGTACTTC.